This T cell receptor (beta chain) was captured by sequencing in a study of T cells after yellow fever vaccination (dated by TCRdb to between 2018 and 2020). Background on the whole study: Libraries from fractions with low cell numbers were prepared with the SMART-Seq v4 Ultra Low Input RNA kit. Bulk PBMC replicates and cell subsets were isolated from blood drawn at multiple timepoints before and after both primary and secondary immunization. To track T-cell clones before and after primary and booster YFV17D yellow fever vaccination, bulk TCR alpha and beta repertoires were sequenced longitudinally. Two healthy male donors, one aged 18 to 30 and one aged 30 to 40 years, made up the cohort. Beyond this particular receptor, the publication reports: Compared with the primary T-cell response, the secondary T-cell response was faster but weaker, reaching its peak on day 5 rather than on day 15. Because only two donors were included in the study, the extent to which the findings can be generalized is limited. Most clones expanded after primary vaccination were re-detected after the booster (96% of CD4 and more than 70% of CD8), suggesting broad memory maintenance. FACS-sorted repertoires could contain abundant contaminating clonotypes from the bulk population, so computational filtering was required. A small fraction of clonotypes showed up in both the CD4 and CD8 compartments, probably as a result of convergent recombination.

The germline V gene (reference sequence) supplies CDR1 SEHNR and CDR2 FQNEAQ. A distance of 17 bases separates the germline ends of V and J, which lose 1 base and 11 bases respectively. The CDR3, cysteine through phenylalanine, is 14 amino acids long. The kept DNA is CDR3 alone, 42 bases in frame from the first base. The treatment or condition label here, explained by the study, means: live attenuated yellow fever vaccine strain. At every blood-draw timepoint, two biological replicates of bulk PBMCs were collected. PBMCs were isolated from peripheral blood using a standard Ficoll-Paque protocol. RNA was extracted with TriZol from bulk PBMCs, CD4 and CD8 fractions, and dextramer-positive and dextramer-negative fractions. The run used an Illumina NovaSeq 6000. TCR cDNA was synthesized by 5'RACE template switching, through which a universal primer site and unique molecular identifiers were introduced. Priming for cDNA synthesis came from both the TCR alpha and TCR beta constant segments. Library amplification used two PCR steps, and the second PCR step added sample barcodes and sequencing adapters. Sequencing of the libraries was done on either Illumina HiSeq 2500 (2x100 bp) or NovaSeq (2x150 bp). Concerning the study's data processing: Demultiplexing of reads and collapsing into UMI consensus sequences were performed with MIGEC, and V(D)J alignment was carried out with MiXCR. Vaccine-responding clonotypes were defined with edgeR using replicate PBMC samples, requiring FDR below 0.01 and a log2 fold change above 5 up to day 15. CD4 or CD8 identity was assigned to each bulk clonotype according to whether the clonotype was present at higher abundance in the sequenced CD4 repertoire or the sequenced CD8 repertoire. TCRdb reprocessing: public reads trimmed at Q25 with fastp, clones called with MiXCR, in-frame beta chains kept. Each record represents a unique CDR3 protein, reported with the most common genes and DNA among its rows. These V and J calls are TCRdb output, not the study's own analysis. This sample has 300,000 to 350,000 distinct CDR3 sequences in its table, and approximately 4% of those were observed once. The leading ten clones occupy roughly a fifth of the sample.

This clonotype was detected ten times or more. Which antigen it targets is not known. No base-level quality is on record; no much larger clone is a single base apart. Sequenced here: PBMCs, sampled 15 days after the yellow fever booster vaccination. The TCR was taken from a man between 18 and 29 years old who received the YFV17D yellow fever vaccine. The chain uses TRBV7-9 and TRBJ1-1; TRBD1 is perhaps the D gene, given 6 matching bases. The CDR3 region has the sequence CASSLVGQGARAFF. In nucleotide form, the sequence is TGTGCCAGCAGCTTAGTGGGACAAGGTGCCAGGGCTTTCTTT.